The 8 T cell receptor beta chains below come from one sample, sequenced in a study of memory CD4+ T cells and cytomegalovirus serostatus. Single viable CD3+CD4+CD8-CD45RO+ cells were sorted as the memory CD4+ T cells. This table comes from immunoSEQ multiplex PCR, and its TCRdb copy is limited to in-frame clones, with some not included. In the table there are under 80,000 clones, roughly 80% of which are singletons. The specimen was memory CD4+ T cells from blood. Source of these receptors: an adult in good health and CMV-seronegative.

The genes are TRBV5-6 and TRBJ2-3; D is undetermined. Germline lookup yields CDR1 SGHDT and CDR2 YYEEEE. CDR3 length: 12 residues. V was shortened by 4 bases and J by 1 base, with 4 bases between the two germline ends. CDR3 in DNA: TGTGCCAGCAGCGTCGGCACAGATACGCAGTATTTT. Protein product: CASSVGTDTQYF.

V usage is TRBV6-5 and J usage is TRBJ2-1; 8 bases are a match to TRBD1. The junction had 9 bases not matched to a gene; V was cut back by 4 bases and J by 7 bases. CDR3 length: 15 residues. Germline CDR1 MNHEY, CDR2 SVGAGI. The CDR3 DNA reads as TGTGCCAGCAGTTCCAGGACAGGGAGAACAAATGAGCAGTTCTTC. Amino acids: CASSSRTGRTNEQFF.

The genes are TRBV5-1 and TRBJ1-3; D perhaps matches TRBD1 (6 bases). Trimming took off 0 bases at V and 3 bases at J, with 13 bases between the two ends. CDR1 SGHRS and CDR2 YFSETQ come from the germline V gene. The CDR3 is made up of 16 amino acids. The CDR3 spells CASSLANPGDGNTIYF. The DNA for the CDR3 is TGCGCCAGCAGCTTGGCCAATCCAGGGGATGGAAACACCATATATTTT.

This chain joins TRBV4-1 and TRBJ2-7; possibly TRBD1 for D (6 bases). Trimming took off 5 bases at V and 3 bases at J, with 11 bases between the two ends. Germline V gene sequence: CDR1 MGHRA, CDR2 YSYEKL. The CDR3 has 13 residues. CDR3 protein: CASSKRDNYEQYF. DNA for the CDR3: TGCGCCAGCAGCAAACGGGACAACTACGAGCAGTACTTC.

The rearrangement links TRBV19 to TRBJ2-3; D unresolved. The CDR3 consists of 15 residues. The germline V gene encodes CDR1 LNHDA and CDR2 SQIVND (reference sequence). Trimming left V 5 bases short and J 0 bases short, with 12 bases between. Here the CDR3 reads CASSHGWKSTDTQYF. For the CDR3, the DNA is TGTGCCAGTAGTCACGGTTGGAAAAGCACAGATACGCAGTATTTT.

J is TRBJ2-2 and V is TRBV5-1, with 9 bases aligning to TRBD1. Germline V gives CDR1 SGHRS, CDR2 YFSETQ. V shed 4 bases, J shed 2 bases, and the junction held 6 bases outside the gene matches. The CDR3 loop spans 16 amino acids. The CDR3 protein is CASSVRQGGNTGELFF. The CDR3 region has the DNA TGCGCCAGCAGCGTACGACAGGGGGGAAACACCGGGGAGCTGTTTTTT.

A word on this clone: Mismatch with germline at one junction end may stem from a read error. Additional DNA sequences in this sample encode the identical CDR3. The chain recombines TRBV18 with TRBJ1-3, with 9 bases fitting TRBD1. This CDR3 contains 17 residues. The V gene's germline CDR1 is KGHSH and CDR2 LQKENI. Written as DNA, the CDR3 is TGCGCCAGCTCACCACTCCGGGACAGGGCGCCTGGAAACACCATATATTTT. Amino acids: CASSPLRDRAPGNTIYF.

This clone was counted once. V usage is TRBV7-9 and J usage is TRBJ2-5; 7 nucleotides match TRBD1. The J call is doubtful: the DNA matches TRBJ2-7 better. Germline values: CDR1 SEHNR, CDR2 FQNEAQ (reference sequence). The CDR3 has 13 amino acids. The CDR3 spells CASSLYRGDEQYF. For the CDR3, the DNA is TGTGCCAGCAGCTTATACAGGGGTGACGAGCAGTACTTC.